This T cell receptor (beta chain) was sequenced for a study of cytomegalovirus exposure and HLA in healthy donors. General study findings and limits: An ancestry cluster, one associated with Asian ancestry, reportedly showed fewer N-insertions than the approximately 670-donor mean in a later analysis.

The CDR3 covers 13 residues. The germline V gene has CDR1 SSHAT and CDR2 FNYEAQ (reference sequence). Researchers ran the PCR with 60 Vbeta and 13 Jbeta primers. TCRdb's copy holds only in-frame clones and misses some; the assay was immunoSEQ multiplex PCR. The sample includes more than 140,000 clones, 64% of them seen just once. To note about this clone: The target antigen is unknown. The junction departs from germline at one end; a sequencing error may be responsible.

Sequenced input: PBMCs. The genes are TRBV7-7 and TRBJ1-1; unclear D gene. The TCR originated in a young woman in good health and CMV-seropositive. The CDR3 loop reads CASSFRENTEAFF. DNA of the CDR3: TGTGCTAGCAGCTTTCGCGAGAACACTGAAGCTTTCTTT.